This T cell receptor (beta chain) emerged from a study of shared clonotypes between healthy human individuals. In the study overall: Researchers assigned three CD4 naive, three CD4 memory, two CD8 naive and one CD8 memory plate to each donor.

Notes on the study in general: Non-shared clonotypes displayed generation probabilities falling below those of clonotypes present in all four donors. Rarefaction showed that sequencing of sorted subsets was incomplete (despite large depth).

Trimming stripped 4 bases from V and 0 bases from J, with 9 bases between. CDR3 length equals 14 residues. Germline-derived CDR1 and CDR2 are PRHDT and FYEKMQ (reference sequence). Healthy and HIV-negative, the adult donors had no recent acute infections or vaccinations. The protocol was immunoSEQ multiplex PCR, while the TCRdb copy is restricted to in-frame clones and leaves out a portion. In the table there are approximately 2.5 million clones, approximately 94% of which are singletons. For this clone: Antigen specificity is unknown.

The sample taken for sequencing was naive CD4+ T cells sorted from blood. The subset is: CD45RA+ positively selected. The J gene is TRBJ1-1, the V gene TRBV13; D is undetermined. The sequence was obtained from a man younger than 35 in good health. The CDR3 DNA follows: TGTGCCAGCAGCTCCCCCGGGGTGAACACTGAAGCTTTCTTT. It specifies CASSSPGVNTEAFF.